This T cell receptor beta chain was captured in a study of cytomegalovirus exposure and HLA in healthy donors. The germline gives CDR1 SGHNT, CDR2 YYREEE (reference sequence). The CDR3 is 16 residues long. Comment on this clone: Its ends do not fully match the called genes, so a read error is possible.

The PCR was carried out with 60 Vbeta primers and 13 Jbeta primers. The data were produced by immunoSEQ multiplex PCR, yet TCRdb's version contains in-frame clones alone and is incomplete. The repertoire holds fewer than 200,000 clones, 75% to 85% seen once, with 0.7% to 0.85% in the top ten. Sampled while nominally healthy, donors likely had unrecorded immune exposures. Sample: PBMCs. The chain employs TRBV5-4 and TRBJ2-6, with D possibly TRBD1 on 5 matching bases. The TCR sequence derives from a female donor in good health and CMV-seronegative. The DNA of the CDR3 is TGTGCCAGCAGCTTGGGAGACACTACTGGGGCCAACGGCCTGACTTTC. Translation: CASSLGDTTGANGLTF.